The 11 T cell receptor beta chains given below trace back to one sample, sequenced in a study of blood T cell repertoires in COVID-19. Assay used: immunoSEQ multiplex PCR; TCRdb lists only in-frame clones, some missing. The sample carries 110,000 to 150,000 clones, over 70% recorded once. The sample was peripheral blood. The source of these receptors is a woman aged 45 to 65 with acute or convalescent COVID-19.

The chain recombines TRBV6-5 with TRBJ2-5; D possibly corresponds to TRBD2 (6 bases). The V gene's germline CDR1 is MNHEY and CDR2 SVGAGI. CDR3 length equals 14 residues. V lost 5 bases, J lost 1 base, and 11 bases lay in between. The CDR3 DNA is TGTGCCAGCAGTAACTGGGACTCCCAAGAGACCCAGTACTTC. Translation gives CASSNWDSQETQYF.

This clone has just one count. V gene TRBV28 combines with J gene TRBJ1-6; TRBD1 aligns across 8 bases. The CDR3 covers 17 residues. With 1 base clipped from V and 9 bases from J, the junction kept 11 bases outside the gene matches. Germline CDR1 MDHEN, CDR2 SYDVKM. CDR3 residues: CASSLSGTGYGSSPLHF. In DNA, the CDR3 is TGTGCCAGCAGTTTATCCGGGACAGGATACGGGAGTTCACCCCTCCACTTT.

The CDR3 loop reads CSVANSSGANVLTF. The CDR3 bases are TGCAGCGTTGCGAACAGCTCTGGGGCCAACGTCCTGACTTTC. This chain uses TRBV29-1 with TRBJ2-6, with D uncertain. Per germline, CDR1 SQVTM and CDR2 ANQGSEA. The CDR3 contains 14 residues. Trimming removed 4 bases at V and 0 bases at J, with 7 bases between.

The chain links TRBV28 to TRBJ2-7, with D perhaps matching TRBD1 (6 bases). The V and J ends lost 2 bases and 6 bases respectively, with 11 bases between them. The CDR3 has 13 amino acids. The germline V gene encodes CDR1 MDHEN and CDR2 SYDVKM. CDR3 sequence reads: CASSLPTGLEQYF. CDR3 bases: TGTGCCAGCAGTTTACCGACAGGACTCGAGCAGTACTTC.

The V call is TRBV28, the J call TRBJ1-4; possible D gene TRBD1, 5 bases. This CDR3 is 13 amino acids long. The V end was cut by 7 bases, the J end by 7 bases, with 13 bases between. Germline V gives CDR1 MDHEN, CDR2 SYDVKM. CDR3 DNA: TGTGCCAGCACCCCGGGGGACGGTGAAAAACTGTTTTTT. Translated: CASTPGDGEKLFF.

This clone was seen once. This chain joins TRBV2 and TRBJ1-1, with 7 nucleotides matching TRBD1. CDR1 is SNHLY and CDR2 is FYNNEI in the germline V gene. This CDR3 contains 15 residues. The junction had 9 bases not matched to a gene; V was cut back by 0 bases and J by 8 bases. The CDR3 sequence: CASSEAPLGGLEAFF. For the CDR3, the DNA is TGTGCCAGCAGTGAAGCACCTCTAGGGGGCCTAGAAGCTTTCTTT.

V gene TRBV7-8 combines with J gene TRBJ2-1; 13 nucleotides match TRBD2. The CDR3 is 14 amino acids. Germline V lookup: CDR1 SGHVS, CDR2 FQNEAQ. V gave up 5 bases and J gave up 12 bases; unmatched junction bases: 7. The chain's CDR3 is CASSGGLAGVGQFF. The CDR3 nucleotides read TGTGCCAGCAGCGGAGGACTAGCGGGAGTGGGGCAGTTCTTC.

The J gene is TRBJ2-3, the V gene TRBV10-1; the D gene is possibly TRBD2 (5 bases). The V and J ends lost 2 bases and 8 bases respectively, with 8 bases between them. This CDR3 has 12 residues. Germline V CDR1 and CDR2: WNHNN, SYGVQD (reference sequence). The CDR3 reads CASSEPGSTQYF. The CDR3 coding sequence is TGCGCCAGCAGTGAGCCGGGGAGTACGCAGTATTTT.

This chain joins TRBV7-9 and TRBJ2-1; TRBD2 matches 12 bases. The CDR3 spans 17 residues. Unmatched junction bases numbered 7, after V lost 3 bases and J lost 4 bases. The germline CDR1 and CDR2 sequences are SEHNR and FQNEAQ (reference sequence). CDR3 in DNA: TGTGCCAGCAGCTTCCCGAGGACTAGCGGGATATACAATGAGCAGTTCTTC. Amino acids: CASSFPRTSGIYNEQFF. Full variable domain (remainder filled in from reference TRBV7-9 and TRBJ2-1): DTGVSQNPRHKITKRGQNVTFRCDPISEHNRLYWYRQTLGQGPEFLTYFQNEAQLEKSRLLSDRFSAERPKGSFSTLEIQRTEQGDSAMYLCASSFPRTSGIYNEQFFGPGTRLTVL.

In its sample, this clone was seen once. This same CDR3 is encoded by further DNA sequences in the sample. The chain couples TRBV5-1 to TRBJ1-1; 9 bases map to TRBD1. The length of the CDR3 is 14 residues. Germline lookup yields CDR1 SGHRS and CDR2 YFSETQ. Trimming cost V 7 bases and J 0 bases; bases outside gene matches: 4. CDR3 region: CASRGQGMNTEAFF. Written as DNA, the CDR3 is TGCGCCAGCCGAGGACAGGGGATGAACACTGAAGCTTTCTTT.

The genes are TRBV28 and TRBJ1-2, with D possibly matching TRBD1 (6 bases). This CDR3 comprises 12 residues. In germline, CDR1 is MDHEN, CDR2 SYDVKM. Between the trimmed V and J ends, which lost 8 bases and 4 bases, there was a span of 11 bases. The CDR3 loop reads CASRLQGYGYTF. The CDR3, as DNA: TGTGCCAGCCGGCTACAGGGCTATGGCTACACCTTC.